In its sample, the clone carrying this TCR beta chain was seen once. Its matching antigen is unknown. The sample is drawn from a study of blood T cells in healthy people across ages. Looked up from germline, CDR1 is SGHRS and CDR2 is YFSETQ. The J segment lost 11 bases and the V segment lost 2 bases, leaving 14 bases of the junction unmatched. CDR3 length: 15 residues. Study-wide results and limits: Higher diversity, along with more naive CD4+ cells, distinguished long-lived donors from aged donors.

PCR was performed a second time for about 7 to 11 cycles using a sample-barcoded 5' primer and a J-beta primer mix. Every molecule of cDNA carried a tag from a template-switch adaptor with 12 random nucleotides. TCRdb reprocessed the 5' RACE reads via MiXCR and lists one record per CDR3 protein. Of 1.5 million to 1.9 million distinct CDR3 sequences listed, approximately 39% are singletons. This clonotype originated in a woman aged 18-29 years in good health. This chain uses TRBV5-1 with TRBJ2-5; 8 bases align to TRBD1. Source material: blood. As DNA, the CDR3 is TGCGCCAGCAGCTTCTGGACAGGGTCAAGCAATGAGCAGTACTTC. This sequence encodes CASSFWTGSSNEQYF.